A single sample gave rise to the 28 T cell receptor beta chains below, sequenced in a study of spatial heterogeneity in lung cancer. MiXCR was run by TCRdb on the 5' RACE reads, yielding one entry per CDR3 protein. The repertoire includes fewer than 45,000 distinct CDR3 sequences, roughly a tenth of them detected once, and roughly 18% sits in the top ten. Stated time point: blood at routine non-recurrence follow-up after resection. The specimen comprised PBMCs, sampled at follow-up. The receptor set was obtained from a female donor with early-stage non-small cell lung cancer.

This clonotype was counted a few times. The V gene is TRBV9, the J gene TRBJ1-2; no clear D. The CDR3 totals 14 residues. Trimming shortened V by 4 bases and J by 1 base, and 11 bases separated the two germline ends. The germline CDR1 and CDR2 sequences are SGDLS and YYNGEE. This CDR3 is CASSYDAVNYGYTF. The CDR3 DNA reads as TGTGCCAGCAGCTATGACGCGGTTAACTATGGCTACACCTTC.

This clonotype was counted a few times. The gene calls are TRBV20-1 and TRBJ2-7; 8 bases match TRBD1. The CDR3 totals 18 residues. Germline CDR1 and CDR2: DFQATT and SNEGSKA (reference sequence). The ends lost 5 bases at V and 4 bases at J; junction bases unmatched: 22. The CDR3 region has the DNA TGCAGTGCTTCCCGCGCGGGCAGGGGGCCCGACAATTTTTACGAGCAGTACTTC. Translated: CSASRAGRGPDNFYEQYF.

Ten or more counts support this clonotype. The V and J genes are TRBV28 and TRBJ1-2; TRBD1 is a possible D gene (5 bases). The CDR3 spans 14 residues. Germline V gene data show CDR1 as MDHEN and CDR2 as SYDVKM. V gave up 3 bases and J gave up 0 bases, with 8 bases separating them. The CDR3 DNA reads TGTGCCAGCAGTTTTATGACAGCTAACTATGGCTACACCTTC. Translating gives CASSFMTANYGYTF.

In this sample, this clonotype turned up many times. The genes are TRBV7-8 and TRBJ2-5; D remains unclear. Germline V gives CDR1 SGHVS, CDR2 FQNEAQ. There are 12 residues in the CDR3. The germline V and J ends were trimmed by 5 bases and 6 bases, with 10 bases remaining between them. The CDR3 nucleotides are TGTGCCAGCAGCCTCGGGCAGCAGACCCAGTACTTC. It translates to CASSLGQQTQYF.

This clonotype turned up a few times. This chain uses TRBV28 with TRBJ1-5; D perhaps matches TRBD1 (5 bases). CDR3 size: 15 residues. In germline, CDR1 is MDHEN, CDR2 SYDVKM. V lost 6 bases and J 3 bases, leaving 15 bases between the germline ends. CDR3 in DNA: TGTGCCAGCAGACCCACGGGGGGGATCAATCAGCCCCAGCATTTT. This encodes CASRPTGGINQPQHF.

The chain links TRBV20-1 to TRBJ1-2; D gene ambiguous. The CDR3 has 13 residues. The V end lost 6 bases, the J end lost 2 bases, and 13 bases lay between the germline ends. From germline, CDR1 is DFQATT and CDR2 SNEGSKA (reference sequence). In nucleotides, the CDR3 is TGCAGTGCCCACACCCAAGGCAACTATGGCTACACCTTC. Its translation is CSAHTQGNYGYTF.

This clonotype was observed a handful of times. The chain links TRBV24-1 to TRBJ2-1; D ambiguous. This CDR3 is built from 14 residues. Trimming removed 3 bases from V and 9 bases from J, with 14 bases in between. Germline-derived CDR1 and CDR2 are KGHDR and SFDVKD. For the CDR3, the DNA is TGTGCCACCAGTGATCCAATCCGTTCGTTTGAGCAGTTCTTC. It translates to CATSDPIRSFEQFF.

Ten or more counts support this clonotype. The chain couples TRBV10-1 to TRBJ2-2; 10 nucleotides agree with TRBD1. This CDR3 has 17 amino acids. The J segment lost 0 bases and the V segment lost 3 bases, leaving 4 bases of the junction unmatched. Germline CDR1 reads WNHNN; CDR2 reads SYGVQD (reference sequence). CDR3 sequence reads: CASSDWDRGPNTGELFF. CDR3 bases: TGCGCCAGCAGTGATTGGGACAGGGGCCCGAACACCGGGGAGCTGTTTTTT.

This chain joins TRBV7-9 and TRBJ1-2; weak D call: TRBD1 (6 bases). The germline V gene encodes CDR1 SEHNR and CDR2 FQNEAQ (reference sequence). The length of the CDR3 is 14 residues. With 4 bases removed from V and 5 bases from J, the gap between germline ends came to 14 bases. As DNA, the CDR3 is TGTGCCAGCAGCTCCCAGGACAGAGTATATGGCTACACCTTC. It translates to CASSSQDRVYGYTF.

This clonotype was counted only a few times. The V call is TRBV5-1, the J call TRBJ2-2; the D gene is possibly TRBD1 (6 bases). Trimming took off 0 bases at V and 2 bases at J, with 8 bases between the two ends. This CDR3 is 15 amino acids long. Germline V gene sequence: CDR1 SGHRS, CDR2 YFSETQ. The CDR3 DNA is TGCGCCAGCAGCTTGGGGACAGTTAACACCGGGGAGCTGTTTTTT. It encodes CASSLGTVNTGELFF. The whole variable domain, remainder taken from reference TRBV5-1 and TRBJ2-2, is KAGVTQTPRYLIKTRGQQVTLSCSPISGHRSVSWYQQTPGQGLQFLFEYFSETQRNKGNFPGRFSGRQFSNSRSEMNVSTLELGDSALYLCASSLGTVNTGELFFGEGSRLTVL.

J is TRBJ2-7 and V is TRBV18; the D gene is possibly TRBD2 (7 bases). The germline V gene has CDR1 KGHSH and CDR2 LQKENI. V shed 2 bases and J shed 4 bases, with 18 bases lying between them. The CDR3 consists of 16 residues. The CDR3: CASSPIGGGLSYEQYF. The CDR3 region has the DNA TGTGCCAGCTCACCAATTGGGGGGGGCTTGTCTTACGAGCAGTACTTC.

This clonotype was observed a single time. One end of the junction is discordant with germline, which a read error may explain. For the CDR3, the DNA is TGTGCCAGCAGCCAAGATGTCACCAGGGAGCTGTTTTTT. Translated: CASSQDVTRELFF. This sequence joins TRBV3-1 and TRBJ2-2; D gene uncertain. This CDR3 comprises 13 residues. Germline V gives CDR1 LGHDT, CDR2 YNNKEL (reference sequence).

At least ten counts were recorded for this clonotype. The CDR3 DNA reads as TGCGCCAGCAGCTTGGCTCCGGACGGGATCTACGAGCAGTACTTC. Protein: CASSLAPDGIYEQYF. This chain connects TRBV5-1 to TRBJ2-7, with a possible D match to TRBD2 (5 bases). The V end was cut by 0 bases, the J end by 3 bases, with 13 bases between. This CDR3 has 15 amino acids. Germline lookup yields CDR1 SGHRS and CDR2 YFSETQ.

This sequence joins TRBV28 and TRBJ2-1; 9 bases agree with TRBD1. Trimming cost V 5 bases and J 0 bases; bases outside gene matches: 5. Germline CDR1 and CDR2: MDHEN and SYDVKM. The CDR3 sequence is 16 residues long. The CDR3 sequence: CASSTQGASSYNEQFF. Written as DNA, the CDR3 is TGTGCCAGCAGTACACAGGGGGCTAGCTCCTACAATGAGCAGTTCTTC. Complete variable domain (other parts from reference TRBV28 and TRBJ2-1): DVKVTQSSRYLVKRTGEKVFLECVQDMDHENMFWYRQDPGLGLRLIYFSYDVKMKEKGDIPEGYSVSREKKERFSLILESASTNQTSMYLCASSTQGASSYNEQFFGPGTRLTVL.

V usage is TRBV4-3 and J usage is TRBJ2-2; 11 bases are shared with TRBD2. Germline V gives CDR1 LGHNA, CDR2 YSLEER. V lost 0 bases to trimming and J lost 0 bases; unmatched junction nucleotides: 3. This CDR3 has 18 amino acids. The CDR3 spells CASSQELAGATNTGELFF. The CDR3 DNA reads TGCGCCAGCAGCCAAGAACTAGCGGGGGCCACGAACACCGGGGAGCTGTTTTTT.

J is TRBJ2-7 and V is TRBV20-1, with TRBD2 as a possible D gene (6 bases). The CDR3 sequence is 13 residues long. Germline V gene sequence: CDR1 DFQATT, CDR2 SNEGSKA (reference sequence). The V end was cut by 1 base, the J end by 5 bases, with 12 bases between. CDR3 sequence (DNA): TGCAGTGCTAGAGTGGAGGGGCAGGACGAGCAGTACTTC. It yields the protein CSARVEGQDEQYF.

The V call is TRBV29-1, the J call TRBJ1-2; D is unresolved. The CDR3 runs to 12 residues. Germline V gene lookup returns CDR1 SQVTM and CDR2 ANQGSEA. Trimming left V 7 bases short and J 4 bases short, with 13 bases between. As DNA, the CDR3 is TGCAGCGCCTCCATCCTCGGCTATGGCTACACCTTC. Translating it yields CSASILGYGYTF.

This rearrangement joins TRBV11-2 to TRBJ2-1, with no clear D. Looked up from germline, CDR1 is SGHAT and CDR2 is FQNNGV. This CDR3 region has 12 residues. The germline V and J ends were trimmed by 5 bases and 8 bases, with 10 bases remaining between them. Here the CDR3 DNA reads TGTGCCAGCAGCAGCAGAGGTGATGAGCAGTTCTTC. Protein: CASSSRGDEQFF. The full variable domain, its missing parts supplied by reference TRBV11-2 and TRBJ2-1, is EAGVAQSPRYKIIEKRQSVAFWCNPISGHATLYWYQQILGQGPKLLIQFQNNGVVDDSQLPKDRFSAERLKGVDSTLKIQPAKLEDSAVYLCASSSRGDEQFFGPGTRLTVL.

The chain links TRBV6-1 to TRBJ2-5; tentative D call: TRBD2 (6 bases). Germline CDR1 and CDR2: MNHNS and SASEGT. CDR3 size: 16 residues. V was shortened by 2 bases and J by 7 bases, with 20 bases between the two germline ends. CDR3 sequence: CASSEMGRAGLGTQYF. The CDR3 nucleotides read TGTGCCAGCAGTGAAATGGGACGAGCGGGCCTCGGGACCCAGTACTTC.

The CDR3 here is CASSLSSGGSYEQYF. CDR3 DNA: TGTGCCAGCAGTTTAAGTAGCGGGGGCTCCTACGAGCAGTACTTC. This chain joins TRBV12-3 or TRBV12-4 and TRBJ2-7; 9 nucleotides align to TRBD2. The CDR3 contains 15 residues. With V trimmed by 2 bases and J by 0 bases, 2 bases remained unmatched.

The CDR3 is CASSTGQPSGNTIYF. The CDR3 coding sequence is TGTGCCAGCAGTACTGGACAGCCTTCTGGAAACACCATATATTTT. V is TRBV12-3 or TRBV12-4 and J is TRBJ1-3; a possible D gene is TRBD1 (6 bases). V dropped 5 bases and J dropped 1 base, with 12 bases sitting between them. CDR3 length: 15 amino acids.

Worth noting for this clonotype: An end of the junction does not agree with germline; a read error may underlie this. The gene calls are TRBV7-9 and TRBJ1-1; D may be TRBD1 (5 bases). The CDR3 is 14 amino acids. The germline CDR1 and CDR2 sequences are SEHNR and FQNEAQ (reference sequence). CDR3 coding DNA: TGTGCCAGCAGCTCGGAAGGAAGACAGTTCGTCAAACTCTTT. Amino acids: CASSSEGRQFVKLF.

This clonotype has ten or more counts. The CDR3 protein is CASSYNGGRGEQYF. The CDR3 coding sequence is TGTGCCAGCAGTTACAACGGGGGGCGCGGCGAGCAGTACTTC. The rearrangement links TRBV6-2 or TRBV6-3 to TRBJ2-7; D is possibly TRBD2 (7 bases). The CDR3 covers 14 residues. Trimming took 2 bases from V and 6 from J, leaving 14 bases between them. Germline V CDR1 and CDR2: MNHEY, SVGEGT.

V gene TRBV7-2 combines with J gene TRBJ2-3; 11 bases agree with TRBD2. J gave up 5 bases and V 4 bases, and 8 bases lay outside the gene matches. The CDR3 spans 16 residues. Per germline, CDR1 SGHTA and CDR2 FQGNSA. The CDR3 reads CASSSGSGGAQDTQYF. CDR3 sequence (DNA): TGTGCCAGCAGCTCAGGTAGCGGGGGGGCCCAAGATACGCAGTATTTT.

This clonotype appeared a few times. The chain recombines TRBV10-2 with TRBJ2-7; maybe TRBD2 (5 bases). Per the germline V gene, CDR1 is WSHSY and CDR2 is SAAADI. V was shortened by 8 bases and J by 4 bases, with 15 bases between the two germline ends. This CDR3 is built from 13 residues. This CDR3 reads CASLDDGEYEQYF. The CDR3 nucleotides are TGCGCCAGCCTAGACGACGGGGAGTACGAGCAGTACTTC.

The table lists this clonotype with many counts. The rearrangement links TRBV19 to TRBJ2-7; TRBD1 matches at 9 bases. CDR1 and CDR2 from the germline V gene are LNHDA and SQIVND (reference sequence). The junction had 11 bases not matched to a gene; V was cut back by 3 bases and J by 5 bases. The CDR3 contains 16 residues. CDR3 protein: CASSIPAGTGHNEQYF. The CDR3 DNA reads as TGTGCCAGTAGTATTCCAGCCGGGACAGGGCACAACGAGCAGTACTTC.

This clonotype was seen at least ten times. The CDR3 loop is CSARTAGANVLTF. Written as DNA, the CDR3 is TGCAGTGCTAGGACGGCAGGGGCCAACGTCCTGACTTTC. The genes are TRBV20-1 and TRBJ2-6, with unresolved D. Looked up from germline, CDR1 is DFQATT and CDR2 is SNEGSKA (reference sequence). Trimming took 3 bases from V and 4 from J, leaving 7 bases between them. This CDR3 contains 13 residues.

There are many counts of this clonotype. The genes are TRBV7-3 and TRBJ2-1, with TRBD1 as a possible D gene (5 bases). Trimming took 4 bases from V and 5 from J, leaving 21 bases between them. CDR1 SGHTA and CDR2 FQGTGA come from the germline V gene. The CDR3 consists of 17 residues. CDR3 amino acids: CASSSTEGRVSHNEQFF. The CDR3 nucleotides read TGTGCCAGCAGCTCCACGGAAGGCAGGGTATCCCACAATGAGCAGTTCTTC.